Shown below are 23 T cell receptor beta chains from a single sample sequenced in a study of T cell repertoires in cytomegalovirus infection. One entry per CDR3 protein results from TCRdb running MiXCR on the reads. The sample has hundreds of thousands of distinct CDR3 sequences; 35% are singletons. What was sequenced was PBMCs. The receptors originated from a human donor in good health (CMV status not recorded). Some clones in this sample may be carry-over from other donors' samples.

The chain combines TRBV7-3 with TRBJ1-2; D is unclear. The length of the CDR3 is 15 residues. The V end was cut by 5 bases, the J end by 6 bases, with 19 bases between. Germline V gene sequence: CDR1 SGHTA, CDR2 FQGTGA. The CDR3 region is CASSARLDLVDGYTF. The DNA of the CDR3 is TGTGCCAGCAGCGCGCGTTTGGATCTCGTGGATGGCTACACCTTC. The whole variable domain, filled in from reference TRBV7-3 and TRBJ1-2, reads GAGVSQTPSNKVTEKGKYVELRCDPISGHTALYWYRQSLGQGPEFLIYFQGTGAADDSGLPNDRFFAVRPEGSVSTLKIQRTERGDSAVYLCASSARLDLVDGYTFGSGTRLTVV.

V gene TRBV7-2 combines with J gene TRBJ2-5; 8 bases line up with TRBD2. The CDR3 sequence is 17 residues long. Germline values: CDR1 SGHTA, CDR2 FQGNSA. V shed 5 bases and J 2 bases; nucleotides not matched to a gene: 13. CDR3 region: CASSRQWLAGTQETQYF. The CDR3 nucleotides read TGTGCCAGCAGCCGTCAATGGCTAGCGGGTACTCAAGAGACCCAGTACTTC.

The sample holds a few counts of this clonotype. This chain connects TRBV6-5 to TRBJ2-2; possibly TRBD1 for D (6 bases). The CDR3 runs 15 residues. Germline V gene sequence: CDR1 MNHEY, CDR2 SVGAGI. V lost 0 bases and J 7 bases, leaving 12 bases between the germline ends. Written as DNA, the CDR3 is TGTGCCAGCAGTTACTCGACAGGCGCGGACGGGGAGCTGTTTTTT. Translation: CASSYSTGADGELFF.

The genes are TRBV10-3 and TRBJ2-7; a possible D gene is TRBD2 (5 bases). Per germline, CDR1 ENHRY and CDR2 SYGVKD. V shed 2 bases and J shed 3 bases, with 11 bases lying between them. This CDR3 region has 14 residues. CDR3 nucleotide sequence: TGTGCCATCAGTGAGCCGCCCGAGGGCTACGAGCAGTACTTC. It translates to CAISEPPEGYEQYF.

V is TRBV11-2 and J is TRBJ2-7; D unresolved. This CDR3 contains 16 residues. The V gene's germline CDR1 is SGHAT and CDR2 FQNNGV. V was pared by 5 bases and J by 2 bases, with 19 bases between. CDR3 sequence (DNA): TGTGCCAGCAGCCCCCTCTCCGGAACCGGAGCCTACGAGCAGTACTTC. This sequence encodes CASSPLSGTGAYEQYF.

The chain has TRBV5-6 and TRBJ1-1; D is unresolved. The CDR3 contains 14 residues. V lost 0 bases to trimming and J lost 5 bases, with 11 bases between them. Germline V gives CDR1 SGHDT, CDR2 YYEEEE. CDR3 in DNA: TGTGCCAGCAGCTTGGAAAAGGGATGGACTGAAGCTTTCTTT. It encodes CASSLEKGWTEAFF. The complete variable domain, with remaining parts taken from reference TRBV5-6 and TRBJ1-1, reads DAGVTQSPTHLIKTRGQQVTLRCSPKSGHDTVSWYQQALGQGPQFIFQYYEEEERQRGNFPDRFSGHQFPNYSSELNVNALLLGDSALYLCASSLEKGWTEAFFGQGTRLTVV.

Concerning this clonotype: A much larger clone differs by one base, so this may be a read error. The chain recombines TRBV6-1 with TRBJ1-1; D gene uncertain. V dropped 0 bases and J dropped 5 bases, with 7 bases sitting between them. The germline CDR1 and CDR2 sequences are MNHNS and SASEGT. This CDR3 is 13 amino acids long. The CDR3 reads CASSEAHSTEAFF. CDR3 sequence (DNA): TGTGCCAGCAGTGAAGCCCACTCGACTGAAGCTTTCTTT.

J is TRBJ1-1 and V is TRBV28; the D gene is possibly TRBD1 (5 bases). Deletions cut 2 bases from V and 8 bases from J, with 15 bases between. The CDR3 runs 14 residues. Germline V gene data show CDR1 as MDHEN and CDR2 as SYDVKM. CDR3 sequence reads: CASSLIIVRGEAFF. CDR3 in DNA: TGTGCCAGCAGTTTAATTATAGTGAGGGGAGAAGCTTTCTTT.

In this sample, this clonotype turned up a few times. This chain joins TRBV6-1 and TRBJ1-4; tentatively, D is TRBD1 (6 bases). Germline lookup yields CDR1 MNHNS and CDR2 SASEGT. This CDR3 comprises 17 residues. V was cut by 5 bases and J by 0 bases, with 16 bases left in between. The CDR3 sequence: CASSPLGGSATNEKLFF. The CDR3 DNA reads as TGTGCCAGCAGTCCTCTTGGGGGCTCCGCAACTAATGAAAAACTGTTTTTT.

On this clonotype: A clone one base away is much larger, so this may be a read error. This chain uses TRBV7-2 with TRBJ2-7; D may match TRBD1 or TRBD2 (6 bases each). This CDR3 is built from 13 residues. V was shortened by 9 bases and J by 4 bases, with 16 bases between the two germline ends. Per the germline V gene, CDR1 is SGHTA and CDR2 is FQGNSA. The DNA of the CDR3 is TGTGCCAGAAGCCCCCGGGGGCAGTACGAGCAGTACTTC. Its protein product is CARSPRGQYEQYF.

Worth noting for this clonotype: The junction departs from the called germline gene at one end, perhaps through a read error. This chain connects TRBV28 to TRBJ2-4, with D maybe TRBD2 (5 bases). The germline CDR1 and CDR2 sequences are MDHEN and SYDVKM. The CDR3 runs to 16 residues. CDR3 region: CASSSPDRLAKNSQYF. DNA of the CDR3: TGTGCCAGCAGTTCCCCGGACCGGCTAGCCAAAAACAGTCAGTACTTC.

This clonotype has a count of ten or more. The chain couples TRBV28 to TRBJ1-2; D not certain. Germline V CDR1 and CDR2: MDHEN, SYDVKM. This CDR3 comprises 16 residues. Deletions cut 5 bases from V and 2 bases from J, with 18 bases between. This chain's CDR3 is CASSQGRTIGNYGYTF. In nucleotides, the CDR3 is TGTGCCAGCAGTCAAGGGAGAACTATCGGGAACTATGGCTACACCTTC.

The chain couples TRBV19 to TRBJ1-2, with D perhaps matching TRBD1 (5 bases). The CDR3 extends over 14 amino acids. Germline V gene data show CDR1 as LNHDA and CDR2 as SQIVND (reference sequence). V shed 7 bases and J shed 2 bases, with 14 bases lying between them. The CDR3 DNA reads TGTGCCAGTACCCCAGTGGGGGGGAACTATGGCTACACCTTC. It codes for CASTPVGGNYGYTF.

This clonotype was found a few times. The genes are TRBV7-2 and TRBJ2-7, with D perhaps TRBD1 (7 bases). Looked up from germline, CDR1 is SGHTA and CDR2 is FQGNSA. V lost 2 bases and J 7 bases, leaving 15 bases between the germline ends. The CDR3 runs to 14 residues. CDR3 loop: CASSLLGPGGEQYF. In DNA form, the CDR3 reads TGTGCCAGCAGCTTACTAGGGCCAGGGGGGGAGCAGTACTTC.

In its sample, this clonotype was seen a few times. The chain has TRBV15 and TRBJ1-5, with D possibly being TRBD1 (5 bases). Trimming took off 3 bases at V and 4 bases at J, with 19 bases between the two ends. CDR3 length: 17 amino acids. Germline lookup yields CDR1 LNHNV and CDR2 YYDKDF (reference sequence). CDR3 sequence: CATSSAPQDLSNQPQHF. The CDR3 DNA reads TGTGCCACCAGCAGTGCCCCACAGGATCTAAGTAATCAGCCCCAGCATTTT.

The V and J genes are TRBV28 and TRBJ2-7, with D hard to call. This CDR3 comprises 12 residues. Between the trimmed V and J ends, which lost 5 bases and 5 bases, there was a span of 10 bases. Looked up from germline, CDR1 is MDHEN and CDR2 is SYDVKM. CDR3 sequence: CASSMADDEQYF. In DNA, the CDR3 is TGTGCCAGCAGTATGGCCGACGACGAGCAGTACTTC.

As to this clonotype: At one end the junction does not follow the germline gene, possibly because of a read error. Written as DNA, the CDR3 is TGTGCCAGCAGTTTACTTAGCAACACTGAAGATTTCTTT. Translated: CASSLLSNTEDFF. V usage is TRBV12-3 or TRBV12-4 and J usage is TRBJ1-1; D not certain. This CDR3 comprises 13 residues.

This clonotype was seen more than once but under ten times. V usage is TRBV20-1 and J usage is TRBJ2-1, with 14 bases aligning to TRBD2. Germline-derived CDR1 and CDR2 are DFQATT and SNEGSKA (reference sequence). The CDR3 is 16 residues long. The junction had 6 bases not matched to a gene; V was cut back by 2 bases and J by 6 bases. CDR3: CSARSGTSGSRNEQFF. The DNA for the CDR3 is TGCAGTGCTAGATCCGGGACTAGCGGGAGCCGCAATGAGCAGTTCTTC.

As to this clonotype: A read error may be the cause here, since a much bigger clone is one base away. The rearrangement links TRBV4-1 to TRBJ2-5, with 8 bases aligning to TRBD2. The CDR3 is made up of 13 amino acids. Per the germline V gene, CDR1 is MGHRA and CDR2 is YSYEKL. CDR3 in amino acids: CASSQAGGETKYF. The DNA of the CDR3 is TGCGCCAGCAGCCAAGCGGGAGGGGAGACCAAGTACTTC.

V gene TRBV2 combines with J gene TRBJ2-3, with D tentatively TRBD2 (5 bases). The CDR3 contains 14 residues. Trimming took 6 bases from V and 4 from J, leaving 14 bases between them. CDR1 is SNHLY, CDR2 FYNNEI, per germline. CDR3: CASRAGKAADTQYF. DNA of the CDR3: TGTGCCAGCAGGGCCGGGAAGGCGGCAGATACGCAGTATTTT. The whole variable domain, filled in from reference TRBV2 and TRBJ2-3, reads EPEVTQTPSHQVTQMGQEVILRCVPISNHLYFYWYRQILGQKVEFLVSFYNNEISEKSEIFDDQFSVERPDGSNFTLKIRSTKLEDSAMYFCASRAGKAADTQYFGPGTRLTVL.

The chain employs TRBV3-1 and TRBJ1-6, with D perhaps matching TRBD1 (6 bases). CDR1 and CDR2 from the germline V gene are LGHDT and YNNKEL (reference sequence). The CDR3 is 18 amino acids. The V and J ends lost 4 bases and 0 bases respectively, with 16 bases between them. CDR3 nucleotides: TGTGCCAGCAGCCCAAGAGTACAGGGTAGCTCCTATAATTCACCCCTCCACTTT. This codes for CASSPRVQGSSYNSPLHF. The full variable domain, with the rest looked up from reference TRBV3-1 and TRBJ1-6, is DTAVSQTPKYLVTQMGNDKSIKCEQNLGHDTMYWYKQDSKKFLKIMFSYNNKELIINETVPNRFSPKSPDKAHLNLHINSLELGDSAVYFCASSPRVQGSSYNSPLHFGNGTRLTVT.

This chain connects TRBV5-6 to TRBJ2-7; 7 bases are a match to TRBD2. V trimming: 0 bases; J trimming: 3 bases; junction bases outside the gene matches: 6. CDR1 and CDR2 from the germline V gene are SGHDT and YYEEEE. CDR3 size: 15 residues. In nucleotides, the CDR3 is TGTGCCAGCAGCTTGGATCCAGCGGGGCTCTACGAGCAGTACTTC. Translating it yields CASSLDPAGLYEQYF.

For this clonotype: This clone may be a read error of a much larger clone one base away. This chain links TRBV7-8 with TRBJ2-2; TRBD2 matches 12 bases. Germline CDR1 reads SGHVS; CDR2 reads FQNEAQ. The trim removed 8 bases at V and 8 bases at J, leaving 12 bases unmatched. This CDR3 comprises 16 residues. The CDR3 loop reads CASGQTRLAGEGELFF. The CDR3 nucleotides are TGTGCCAGCGGCCAAACCAGACTAGCGGGGGAGGGGGAGCTGTTTTTT.